Described below is a single T cell receptor beta chain sequence and its context. Its antigen remains unidentified. It was CD45RO-negative cells, positively selected for CCR7, that made up naive CD8 cells, with terminally differentiated effector memory CD45RA+ cells excluded. The data originate from a study of shared clonotypes between healthy human individuals. General study points: Sampling covered nothing but blood. Tissue TCR repertoires likely differ from those found in blood.

CDR1 and CDR2 (germline): MGHRA, YSYEKL. The V and J ends lost 4 bases and 3 bases, in that order; junction bases with no gene match: 12. The CDR3 totals 18 residues. Profiling relied on immunoSEQ multiplex PCR, and the TCRdb table lists in-frame clones only, not all of them. The sample lists about 2 million clones, approximately 94% occurring once. The material sequenced was naive CD8+ T cells sorted from blood. This clonotype was sampled from a man younger than 30 in good health. The gene calls are TRBV4-1 and TRBJ1-4; 9 bases line up with TRBD1. The CDR3 bases are TGCGCCAGCAGCCCATTAGGACAGGGGCCCCCTCCTAATGAAAAACTGTTTTTT. Its translation is CASSPLGQGPPPNEKLFF.